This T cell receptor (beta chain) originates from a study of T cell repertoires in cytomegalovirus infection. The table lists this clonotype with a few counts. TCRdb used MiXCR to reprocess the reads, holding one entry per CDR3 protein. The sample has 200,000 or so distinct CDR3 sequences, about 28% seen once. Specimen: PBMCs. The sequence was collected from a human donor in good health (CMV status not recorded). Some clones in this sample may be carry-over from other donors' samples.

The CDR3 DNA is TGCAGTGCTCCTTGGGGGATCTATGGCTACACCTTC. Translation gives CSAPWGIYGYTF. J is TRBJ1-2 and V is TRBV20-1; a weak D match, TRBD1 (5 bases). From germline, CDR1 is DFQATT and CDR2 SNEGSKA (reference sequence). The CDR3 has 12 amino acids. Trimming pared 5 bases from V and 4 bases from J, leaving 11 bases between.